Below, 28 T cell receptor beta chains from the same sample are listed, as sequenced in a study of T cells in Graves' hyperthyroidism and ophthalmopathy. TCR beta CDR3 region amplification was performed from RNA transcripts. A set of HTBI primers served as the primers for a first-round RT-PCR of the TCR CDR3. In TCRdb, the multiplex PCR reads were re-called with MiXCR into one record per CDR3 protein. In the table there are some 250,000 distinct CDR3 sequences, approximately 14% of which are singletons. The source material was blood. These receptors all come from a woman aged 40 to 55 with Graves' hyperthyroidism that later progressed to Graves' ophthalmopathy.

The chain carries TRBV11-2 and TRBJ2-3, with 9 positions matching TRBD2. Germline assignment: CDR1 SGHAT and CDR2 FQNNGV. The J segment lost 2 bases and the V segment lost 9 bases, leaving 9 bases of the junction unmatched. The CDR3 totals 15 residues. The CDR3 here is CASTPAGGYTDTQYF. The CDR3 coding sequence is TGTGCCAGTACCCCAGCGGGAGGCTACACAGATACGCAGTATTTT.

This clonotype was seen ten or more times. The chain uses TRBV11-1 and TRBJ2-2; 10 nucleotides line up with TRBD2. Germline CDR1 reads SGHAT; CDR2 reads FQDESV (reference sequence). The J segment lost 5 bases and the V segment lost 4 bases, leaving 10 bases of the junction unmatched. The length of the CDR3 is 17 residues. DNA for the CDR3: TGTGCCAGCAGCTCCTTCTCTAGCGGGAGTAGAACCGGGGAGCTGTTTTTT. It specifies CASSSFSSGSRTGELFF.

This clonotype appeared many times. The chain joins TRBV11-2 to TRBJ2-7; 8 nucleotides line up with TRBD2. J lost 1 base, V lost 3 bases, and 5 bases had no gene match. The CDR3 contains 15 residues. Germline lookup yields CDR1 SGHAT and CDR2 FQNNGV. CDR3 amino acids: CASSFSGGTSYEQYF. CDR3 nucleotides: TGTGCCAGCAGCTTTTCGGGAGGGACTTCCTACGAGCAGTACTTC.

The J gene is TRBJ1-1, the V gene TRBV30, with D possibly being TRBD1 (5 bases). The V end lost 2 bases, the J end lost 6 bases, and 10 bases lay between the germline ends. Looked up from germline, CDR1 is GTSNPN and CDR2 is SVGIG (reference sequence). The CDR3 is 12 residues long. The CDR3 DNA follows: TGTGCCTGGAGTAGAGGGACTCCTGAAGCTTTCTTT. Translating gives CAWSRGTPEAFF.

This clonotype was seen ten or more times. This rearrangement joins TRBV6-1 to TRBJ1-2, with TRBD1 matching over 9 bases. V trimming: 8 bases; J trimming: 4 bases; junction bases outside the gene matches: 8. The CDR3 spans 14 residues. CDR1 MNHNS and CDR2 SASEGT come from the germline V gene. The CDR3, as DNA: TGTGCCAGCTCAAGACCGGGACAGGGCTATGGCTACACCTTC. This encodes CASSRPGQGYGYTF.

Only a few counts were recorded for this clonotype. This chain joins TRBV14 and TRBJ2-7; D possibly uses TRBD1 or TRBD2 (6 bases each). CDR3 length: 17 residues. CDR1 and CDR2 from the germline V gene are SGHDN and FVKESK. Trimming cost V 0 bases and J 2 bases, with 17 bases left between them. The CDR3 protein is CASSQDIGGTQPYEQYF. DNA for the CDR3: TGTGCCAGCAGCCAAGATATAGGCGGGACACAACCCTACGAGCAGTACTTC.

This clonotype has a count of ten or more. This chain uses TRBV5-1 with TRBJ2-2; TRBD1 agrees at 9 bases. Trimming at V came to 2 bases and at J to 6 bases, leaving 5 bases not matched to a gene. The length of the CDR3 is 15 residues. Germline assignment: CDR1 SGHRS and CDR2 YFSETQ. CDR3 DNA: TGCGCCAGCAGCTTCCGGGACAGGGCTCCCGGGGAGCTGTTTTTT. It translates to CASSFRDRAPGELFF.

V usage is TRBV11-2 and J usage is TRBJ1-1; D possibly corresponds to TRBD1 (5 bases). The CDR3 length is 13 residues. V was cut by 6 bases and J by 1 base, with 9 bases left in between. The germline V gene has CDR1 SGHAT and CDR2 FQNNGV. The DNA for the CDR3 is TGTGCCAGCAGGGGGGGAGAGAACACTGAAGCTTTCTTT. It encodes CASRGGENTEAFF.

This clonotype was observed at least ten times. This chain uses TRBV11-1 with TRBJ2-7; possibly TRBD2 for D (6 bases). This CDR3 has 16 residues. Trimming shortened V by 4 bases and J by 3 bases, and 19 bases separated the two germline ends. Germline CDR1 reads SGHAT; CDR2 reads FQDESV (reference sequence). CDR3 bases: TGTGCCAGCAGCTCGATGACTAGAGCCCTAGGCTACGAGCAGTACTTC. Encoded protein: CASSSMTRALGYEQYF.

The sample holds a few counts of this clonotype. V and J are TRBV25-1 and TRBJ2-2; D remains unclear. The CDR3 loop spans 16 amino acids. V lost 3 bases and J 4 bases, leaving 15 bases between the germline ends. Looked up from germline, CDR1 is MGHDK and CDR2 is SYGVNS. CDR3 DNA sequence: TGTGCCAGCAGTGAGGCGTTAGGGCAGACCACCGGGGAGCTGTTTTTT. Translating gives CASSEALGQTTGELFF.

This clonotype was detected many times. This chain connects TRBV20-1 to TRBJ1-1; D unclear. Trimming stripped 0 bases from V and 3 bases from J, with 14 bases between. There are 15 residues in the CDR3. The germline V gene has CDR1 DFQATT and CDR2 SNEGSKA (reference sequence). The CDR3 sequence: CSAREERIRDTEAFF. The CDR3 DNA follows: TGCAGTGCTAGAGAGGAAAGGATAAGGGACACTGAAGCTTTCTTT.

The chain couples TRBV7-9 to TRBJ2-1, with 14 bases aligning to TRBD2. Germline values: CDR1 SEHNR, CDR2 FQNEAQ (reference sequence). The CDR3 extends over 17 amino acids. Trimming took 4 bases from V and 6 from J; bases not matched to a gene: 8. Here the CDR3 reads CASSSLGLAGVGNEQFF. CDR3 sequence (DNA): TGTGCCAGCAGCTCATTGGGACTAGCGGGAGTGGGCAATGAGCAGTTCTTC.

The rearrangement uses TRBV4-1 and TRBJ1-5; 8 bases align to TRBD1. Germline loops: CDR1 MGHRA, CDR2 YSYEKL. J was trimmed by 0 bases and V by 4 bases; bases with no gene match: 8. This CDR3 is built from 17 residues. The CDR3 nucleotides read TGCGCCAGCAGCCCTCTGACAGGGGTTAATAGCAATCAGCCCCAGCATTTT. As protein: CASSPLTGVNSNQPQHF.

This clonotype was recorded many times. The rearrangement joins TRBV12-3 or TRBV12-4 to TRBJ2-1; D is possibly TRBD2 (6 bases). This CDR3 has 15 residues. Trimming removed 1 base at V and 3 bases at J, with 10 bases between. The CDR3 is CASSLGVADYNEQFF. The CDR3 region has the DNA TGTGCCAGCAGTTTAGGGGTAGCGGACTACAATGAGCAGTTCTTC.

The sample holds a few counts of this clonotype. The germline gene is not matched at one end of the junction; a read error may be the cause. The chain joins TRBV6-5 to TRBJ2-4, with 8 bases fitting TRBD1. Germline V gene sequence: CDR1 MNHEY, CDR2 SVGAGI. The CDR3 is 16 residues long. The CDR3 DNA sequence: TGTGCCAGCAGTTCGGACAGGGAGGTAGCCAAAAACATTCGGTACTTC. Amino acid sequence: CASSSDREVAKNIRYF.

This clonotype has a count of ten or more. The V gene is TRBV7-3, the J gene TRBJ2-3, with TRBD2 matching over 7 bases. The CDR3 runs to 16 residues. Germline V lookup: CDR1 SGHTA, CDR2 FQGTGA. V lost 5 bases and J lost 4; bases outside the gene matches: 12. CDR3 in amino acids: CASSGLGGSGPDTQYF. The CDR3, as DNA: TGTGCCAGCAGCGGGCTTGGCGGGAGTGGTCCAGATACGCAGTATTTT.

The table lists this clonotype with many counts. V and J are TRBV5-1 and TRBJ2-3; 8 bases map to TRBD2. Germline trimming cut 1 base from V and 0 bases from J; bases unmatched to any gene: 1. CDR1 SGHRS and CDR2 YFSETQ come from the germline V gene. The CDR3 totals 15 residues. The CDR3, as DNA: TGCGCCAGCAGCTTGCCTAGCGGGAGCACAGATACGCAGTATTTT. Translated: CASSLPSGSTDTQYF.

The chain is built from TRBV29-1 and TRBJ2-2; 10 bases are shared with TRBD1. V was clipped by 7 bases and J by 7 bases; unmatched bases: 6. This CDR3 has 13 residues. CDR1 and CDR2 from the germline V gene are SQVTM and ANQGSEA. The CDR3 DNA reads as TGCAGCGCCAGGACAGGGGGGGGCGGGGAGCTGTTTTTT. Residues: CSARTGGGGELFF.

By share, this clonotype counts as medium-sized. This chain's CDR3 is CASSLSLAGRDEQFF. CDR3 nucleotide sequence: TGTGCCAGCAGCTTAAGTCTAGCGGGACGAGATGAGCAGTTCTTC. V and J are TRBV11-2 and TRBJ2-1, with 9 bases lining up with TRBD2. Losses at the gene ends were 2 bases for V and 8 bases for J; bases not matched to a gene: 7. This CDR3 has 15 amino acids. Germline assignment: CDR1 SGHAT and CDR2 FQNNGV. The whole variable domain, filled in from reference TRBV11-2 and TRBJ2-1, reads EAGVAQSPRYKIIEKRQSVAFWCNPISGHATLYWYQQILGQGPKLLIQFQNNGVVDDSQLPKDRFSAERLKGVDSTLKIQPAKLEDSAVYLCASSLSLAGRDEQFFGPGTRLTVL.

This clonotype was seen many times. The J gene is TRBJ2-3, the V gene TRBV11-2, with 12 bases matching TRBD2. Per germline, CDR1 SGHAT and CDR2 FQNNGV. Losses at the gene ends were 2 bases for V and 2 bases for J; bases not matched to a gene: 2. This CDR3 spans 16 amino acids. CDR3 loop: CASSLRLAGDTDTQYF. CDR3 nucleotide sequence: TGTGCCAGCAGCTTACGACTAGCGGGAGACACAGATACGCAGTATTTT.

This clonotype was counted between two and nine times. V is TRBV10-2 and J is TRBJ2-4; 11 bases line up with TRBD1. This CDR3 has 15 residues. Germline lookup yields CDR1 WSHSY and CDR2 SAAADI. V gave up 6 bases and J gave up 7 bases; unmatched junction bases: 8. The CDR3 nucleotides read TGCGCCAGCAGCGACTGGACAGGGGGCGGTAACATTCAGTACTTC. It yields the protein CASSDWTGGGNIQYF.

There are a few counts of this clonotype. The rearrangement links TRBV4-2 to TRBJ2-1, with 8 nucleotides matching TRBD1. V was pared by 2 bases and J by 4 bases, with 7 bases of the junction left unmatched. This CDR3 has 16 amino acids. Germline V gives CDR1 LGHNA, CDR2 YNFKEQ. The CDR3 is CASSQQGAGDYNEQFF. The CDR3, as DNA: TGTGCCAGCAGCCAACAGGGGGCAGGGGATTACAATGAGCAGTTCTTC.

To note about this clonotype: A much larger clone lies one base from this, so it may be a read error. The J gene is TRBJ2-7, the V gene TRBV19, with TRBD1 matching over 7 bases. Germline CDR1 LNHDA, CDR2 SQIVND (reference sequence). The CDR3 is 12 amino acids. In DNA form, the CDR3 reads TGTTCCAGTAGACAGGGTTTCGGCGAGCAGTACTTC. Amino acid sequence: CSSRQGFGEQYF.

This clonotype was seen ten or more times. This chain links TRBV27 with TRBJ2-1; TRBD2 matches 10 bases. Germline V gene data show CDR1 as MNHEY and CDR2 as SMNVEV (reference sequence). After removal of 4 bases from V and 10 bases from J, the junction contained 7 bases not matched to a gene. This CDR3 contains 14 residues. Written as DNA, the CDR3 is TGTGCCAGCAGTTATGGTAGCGGGAGGAAAGAGCAGTTCTTC. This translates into CASSYGSGRKEQFF.

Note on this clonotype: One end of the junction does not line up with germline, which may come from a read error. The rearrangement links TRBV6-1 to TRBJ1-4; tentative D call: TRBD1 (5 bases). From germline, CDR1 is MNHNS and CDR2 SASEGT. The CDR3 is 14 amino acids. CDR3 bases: TGTGCCAGCAGCGAAGACAGTTTTAATGAAAAACTGTTTTTT. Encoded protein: CASSEDSFNEKLFF.

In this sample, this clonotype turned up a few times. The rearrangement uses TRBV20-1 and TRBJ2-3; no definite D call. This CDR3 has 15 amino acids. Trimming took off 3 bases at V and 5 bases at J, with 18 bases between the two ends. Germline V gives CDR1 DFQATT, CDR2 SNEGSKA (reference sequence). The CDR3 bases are TGCAGTGCTAGTTCGGCAATGACCCTCATAGATACGCAGTATTTT. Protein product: CSASSAMTLIDTQYF.

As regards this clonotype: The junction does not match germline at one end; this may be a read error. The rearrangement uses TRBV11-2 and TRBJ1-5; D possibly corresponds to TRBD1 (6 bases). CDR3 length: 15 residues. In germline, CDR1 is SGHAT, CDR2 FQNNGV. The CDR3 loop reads CTSSLGTYSNQPQHF. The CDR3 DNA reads TGTACCAGCAGCCTGGGGACATATAGCAATCAGCCCCAGCATTTT. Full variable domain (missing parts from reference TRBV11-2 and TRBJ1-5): EAGVAQSPRYKIIEKRQSVAFWCNPISGHATLYWYQQILGQGPKLLIQFQNNGVVDDSQLPKDRFSAERLKGVDSTLKIQPAKLEDSAVYLCTSSLGTYSNQPQHFGDGTRLSIL.

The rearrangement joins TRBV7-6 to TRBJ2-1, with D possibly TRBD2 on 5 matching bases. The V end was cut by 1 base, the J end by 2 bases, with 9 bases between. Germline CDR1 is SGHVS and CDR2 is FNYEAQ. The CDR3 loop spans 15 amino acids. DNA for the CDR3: TGTGCCAGCAGCTTAGTGTCTAGCCCCTACAATGAGCAGTTCTTC. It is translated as CASSLVSSPYNEQFF.